The 24 T cell receptor beta chains below come from one sample, sequenced in a study of identical twins. TCRdb passed the 5' RACE reads through MiXCR, listing each CDR3 protein once. In the table there are roughly 240,000 distinct CDR3 sequences, approximately 7% of which are singletons. These data are also associated with another study on yellow fever vaccine responses in identical twins.

The specimen was memory (CD45RO+) T cells sorted from blood. Source of these receptors: a woman younger than 30 in good health.

The sample holds a few counts of this clonotype. The chain is built from TRBV10-3 and TRBJ2-5; weak D call: TRBD2 (6 bases). The CDR3 has 14 amino acids. V gave up 3 bases and J gave up 5 bases, with 13 bases separating them. Looked up from germline, CDR1 is ENHRY and CDR2 is SYGVKD. The DNA of the CDR3 is TGTGCCATCAGTGAACACCTGGAGGGGGAGACCCAGTACTTC. Residues: CAISEHLEGETQYF.

CDR3 residues: CASSQDRGLEDTQYF. The CDR3 DNA sequence: TGTGCCAGCAGCCAAGATAGGGGACTAGAGGATACGCAGTATTTT. The chain carries TRBV4-2 and TRBJ2-3, with 8 bases identical to TRBD2. The V gene's germline CDR1 is LGHNA and CDR2 YNFKEQ. V trimming: 0 bases; J trimming: 6 bases; junction bases outside the gene matches: 5. This CDR3 is built from 15 residues.

This clonotype was seen repeatedly, ten times or more. The chain recombines TRBV12-3 or TRBV12-4 with TRBJ1-1, with D possibly TRBD1 on 5 matching bases. The CDR3 loop spans 14 amino acids. The germline V and J ends were trimmed by 1 base and 8 bases, with 14 bases remaining between them. Here the CDR3 reads CASSLGLGDGEAFF. CDR3 sequence (DNA): TGTGCCAGCAGTTTAGGCCTTGGGGACGGAGAAGCTTTCTTT.

The rearrangement uses TRBV4-2 and TRBJ2-7; 8 bases fit TRBD2. The CDR3 covers 14 residues. Trimming at V came to 1 base and at J to 4 bases, leaving 3 bases not matched to a gene. The V gene's germline CDR1 is LGHNA and CDR2 YNFKEQ. CDR3 sequence: CASSQGTSGYEQYF. CDR3 in DNA: TGTGCCAGCAGCCAAGGAACTAGCGGTTACGAGCAGTACTTC.

This clonotype was detected a few times. The chain couples TRBV10-3 to TRBJ2-1; 9 nucleotides match TRBD2. The junction had 5 bases not matched to a gene; V was cut back by 4 bases and J by 7 bases. Germline CDR1 and CDR2: ENHRY and SYGVKD. The CDR3 is made up of 14 amino acids. CDR3 sequence reads: CAISGGREGNEQFF. The CDR3 nucleotides are TGTGCCATCAGTGGAGGGCGGGAGGGGAATGAGCAGTTCTTC.

This chain links TRBV14 with TRBJ2-3, with D hard to call. The CDR3 runs to 16 residues. Trimming removed 0 bases at V and 1 base at J, with 11 bases between. Germline V gives CDR1 SGHDN, CDR2 FVKESK. The CDR3 here is CASSQEQGFGTDTQYF. DNA of the CDR3: TGTGCCAGCAGCCAAGAACAAGGGTTCGGCACAGATACGCAGTATTTT.

This clonotype appeared a few times. V and J are TRBV5-1 and TRBJ2-1; TRBD2 aligns across 11 bases. This CDR3 has 15 residues. The germline V gene has CDR1 SGHRS and CDR2 YFSETQ. V lost 4 bases and J lost 6; bases outside the gene matches: 6. This chain's CDR3 is CASSAVAGGPNEQFF. The CDR3 DNA follows: TGCGCCAGCAGCGCGGTAGCGGGGGGGCCCAATGAGCAGTTCTTC. The full variable domain, its missing parts supplied by reference TRBV5-1 and TRBJ2-1, is KAGVTQTPRYLIKTRGQQVTLSCSPISGHRSVSWYQQTPGQGLQFLFEYFSETQRNKGNFPGRFSGRQFSNSRSEMNVSTLELGDSALYLCASSAVAGGPNEQFFGPGTRLTVL.

The table lists this clonotype with a few counts. The V and J genes are TRBV27 and TRBJ2-7; 7 nucleotides agree with TRBD2. V dropped 3 bases and J dropped 4; count of bases not matched to a gene: 9. This CDR3 has 15 residues. Germline V CDR1 and CDR2: MNHEY, SMNVEV (reference sequence). CDR3: CASSFRSGTQYEQYF. CDR3 DNA sequence: TGTGCCAGCAGTTTTCGAAGCGGGACGCAGTACGAGCAGTACTTC.

The V and J genes are TRBV24-1 and TRBJ2-3; a possible D gene is TRBD2 (6 bases). V dropped 5 bases and J dropped 0 bases, with 8 bases sitting between them. The CDR3 spans 14 residues. Germline CDR1 is KGHDR and CDR2 is SFDVKD. DNA of the CDR3: TGTGCCACCAGTGTAGGAGGGAGCACAGATACGCAGTATTTT. This encodes CATSVGGSTDTQYF.

The V and J genes are TRBV20-1 and TRBJ2-7, with D maybe TRBD2 (6 bases). V was shortened by 3 bases and J by 6 bases, with 21 bases between the two germline ends. The CDR3 extends over 15 amino acids. From germline, CDR1 is DFQATT and CDR2 SNEGSKA (reference sequence). CDR3 loop: CSASLEGTISGEQYF. In nucleotides, the CDR3 is TGCAGTGCTAGTTTGGAGGGAACAATCTCTGGCGAGCAGTACTTC.

This clonotype occurred a few times. V usage is TRBV14 and J usage is TRBJ2-7; 7 bases agree with TRBD1. In germline, CDR1 is SGHDN, CDR2 FVKESK. V gave up 6 bases and J gave up 7 bases; unmatched junction bases: 9. The CDR3 contains 13 residues. Written as DNA, the CDR3 is TGTGCCAGCAGTCAGGACAGGTTTCGAGAGCAGTACTTC. This translates into CASSQDRFREQYF.

This clonotype was seen more than once but under ten times. The V call is TRBV5-5, the J call TRBJ2-1, with 15 bases matching TRBD2. The germline gives CDR1 SGHKS, CDR2 YYEKEE (reference sequence). CDR3 length equals 16 residues. The V gene end was trimmed by 4 bases and the J gene end by 8 bases; junction bases not matched to a gene: 7. Written as DNA, the CDR3 is TGTGCCAGCAGCCCGCGGACTAGCGGGGGGGTGTATGAGCAGTTCTTC. It is translated as CASSPRTSGGVYEQFF.

Many counts were recorded for this clonotype. In DNA, the CDR3 is TGTGCCAGCAGCCTCCGGGCCGAGAAGACCAATTCACCCCTCCACTTT. It translates to CASSLRAEKTNSPLHF. The chain has TRBV7-8 and TRBJ1-6; no clear D. This CDR3 has 16 amino acids. Germline-derived CDR1 and CDR2 are SGHVS and FQNEAQ. The V gene lost 5 bases and the J gene lost 7 bases, with 18 bases spanning the gap.

This clonotype came up a few times. The chain uses TRBV5-1 and TRBJ2-1; D perhaps matches TRBD1 (6 bases). V was cut by 4 bases and J by 0 bases, with 11 bases left in between. This CDR3 is 15 amino acids long. Per the germline V gene, CDR1 is SGHRS and CDR2 is YFSETQ. CDR3 DNA sequence: TGCGCCAGCAGCGGAACAGGGAACTCCTACAATGAGCAGTTCTTC. Amino acid sequence: CASSGTGNSYNEQFF.

The genes are TRBV2 and TRBJ2-1; 7 bases fit TRBD1. J lost 7 bases, V lost 6 bases, and 9 bases had no gene match. The CDR3 spans 14 residues. CDR1 SNHLY and CDR2 FYNNEI come from the germline V gene. CDR3 protein: CASRSGQLRNEQFF. For the CDR3, the DNA is TGTGCCAGCAGATCGGGACAGTTACGGAATGAGCAGTTCTTC. Full variable domain (missing parts from reference TRBV2 and TRBJ2-1): EPEVTQTPSHQVTQMGQEVILRCVPISNHLYFYWYRQILGQKVEFLVSFYNNEISEKSEIFDDQFSVERPDGSNFTLKIRSTKLEDSAMYFCASRSGQLRNEQFFGPGTRLTVL.

There are many counts of this clonotype. This sequence joins TRBV7-3 and TRBJ2-2, with D unresolved. The V end lost 5 bases, the J end lost 3 bases, and 4 bases lay between the germline ends. Germline CDR1 reads SGHTA; CDR2 reads FQGTGA. This CDR3 comprises 12 residues. The CDR3 region is CASSTDTGELFF. CDR3 bases: TGTGCCAGCAGCACAGACACCGGGGAGCTGTTTTTT. The full variable domain, in which reference TRBV7-3 and TRBJ2-2 provide the parts outside the CDR3, is GAGVSQTPSNKVTEKGKYVELRCDPISGHTALYWYRQSLGQGPEFLIYFQGTGAADDSGLPNDRFFAVRPEGSVSTLKIQRTERGDSAVYLCASSTDTGELFFGEGSRLTVL.

This clonotype has more than one count but fewer than ten. The V and J genes are TRBV7-9 and TRBJ1-1; 8 nucleotides line up with TRBD1. The CDR3 contains 15 residues. J gave up 6 bases and V 5 bases, and 11 bases lay outside the gene matches. Germline CDR1 and CDR2: SEHNR and FQNEAQ (reference sequence). This chain's CDR3 is CASSLTGTGTAEAFF. The CDR3 nucleotides read TGTGCCAGCAGCCTAACCGGGACAGGAACCGCTGAAGCTTTCTTT. The full variable domain, with the rest looked up from reference TRBV7-9 and TRBJ1-1, is DTGVSQNPRHKITKRGQNVTFRCDPISEHNRLYWYRQTLGQGPEFLTYFQNEAQLEKSRLLSDRFSAERPKGSFSTLEIQRTEQGDSAMYLCASSLTGTGTAEAFFGQGTRLTVV.

The V gene is TRBV9, the J gene TRBJ2-1; maybe TRBD2 (6 bases). The length of the CDR3 is 16 residues. The V gene's germline CDR1 is SGDLS and CDR2 YYNGEE. V lost 3 bases, J lost 5 bases, and 18 bases lay in between. Here the CDR3 reads CASSGGLLQRNNEQFF. The CDR3, as DNA: TGTGCCAGCAGCGGGGGACTTCTCCAGAGAAACAATGAGCAGTTCTTC.

A note on this clonotype: An end of the junction does not agree with germline; a read error may underlie this. The V and J genes are TRBV28 and TRBJ1-2, with a weak D call TRBD1 (6 bases). The CDR3 is made up of 12 amino acids. Germline V gene lookup returns CDR1 MDHEN and CDR2 SYDVKM. CDR3 DNA sequence: TGTGCCAGCAGTTTGCAGGGGCGCCCCCCTTCTTTC. Encoded protein: CASSLQGRPPSF.

Many counts were recorded for this clonotype. V usage is TRBV28 and J usage is TRBJ1-4, with 8 bases identical to TRBD1. CDR1 MDHEN and CDR2 SYDVKM come from the germline V gene. This CDR3 has 15 amino acids. The J segment lost 2 bases and the V segment lost 5 bases, leaving 4 bases of the junction unmatched. The DNA of the CDR3 is TGTGCCAGCAGTCTTCGACAGGGGACTAATGAAAAACTGTTTTTT. It yields the protein CASSLRQGTNEKLFF.

The V gene is TRBV3-1, the J gene TRBJ1-1; possible D gene TRBD1, 5 bases. Germline values: CDR1 LGHDT, CDR2 YNNKEL (reference sequence). The CDR3 totals 11 residues. The ends were cut back, 6 bases at V and 6 bases at J, with 8 bases in the middle. CDR3 sequence: CASRQTAEAFF. CDR3 in DNA: TGTGCCAGCAGACAGACAGCTGAAGCTTTCTTT. Complete variable domain (other parts from reference TRBV3-1 and TRBJ1-1): DTAVSQTPKYLVTQMGNDKSIKCEQNLGHDTMYWYKQDSKKFLKIMFSYNNKELIINETVPNRFSPKSPDKAHLNLHINSLELGDSAVYFCASRQTAEAFFGQGTRLTVV.

Only a few counts were recorded for this clonotype. The V call is TRBV20-1, the J call TRBJ2-7; 7 bases agree with TRBD2. This CDR3 is 13 amino acids long. From germline, CDR1 is DFQATT and CDR2 SNEGSKA (reference sequence). V shed 5 bases, J shed 0 bases, and the junction held 4 bases outside the gene matches. CDR3 protein: CSAPGGSSYEQYF. The CDR3 DNA sequence: TGCAGTGCTCCGGGGGGTAGCTCCTACGAGCAGTACTTC.

This clonotype was seen only a few times. This sequence joins TRBV19 and TRBJ1-5, with unresolved D. The CDR3 length is 13 residues. CDR1 is LNHDA, CDR2 SQIVND, per germline (reference sequence). Trimming shortened V by 5 bases and J by 2 bases, and 7 bases separated the two germline ends. The CDR3: CASSVNGNQPQHF. In DNA form, the CDR3 reads TGTGCCAGTAGTGTCAATGGCAATCAGCCCCAGCATTTT.

The V gene is TRBV20-1, the J gene TRBJ2-1; 7 bases line up with TRBD1. Per the germline V gene, CDR1 is DFQATT and CDR2 is SNEGSKA (reference sequence). This CDR3 has 17 amino acids. CDR3 protein: CCVTLTGELGKGNEQFF. Here the CDR3 DNA reads TGCTGTGTCACCCTCACAGGGGAATTGGGAAAGGGCAATGAGCAGTTCTTC.